The clone carrying this TCR beta chain turned up a few times. Its antigen remains unknown. The germline gives CDR1 DFQATT, CDR2 SNEGSKA (reference sequence). The CDR3 extends over 14 amino acids. The V end was cut by 5 bases, the J end by 0 bases, with 14 bases between. The data are from a study of blood T cells in healthy people across ages. Study conclusions and caveats: With donor CMV status unknown, expanded clonotype changes were possibly confounded.

For the second PCR, which ran for roughly 6 to 12 cycles, a sample-barcoded 5' primer and a J-beta primer mix were used. Using its own MiXCR run on the 5' RACE reads, TCRdb lists one record per CDR3 protein. The sample has about 760,000 distinct CDR3 sequences, 56% seen once; the top ten hold more than 25%. Total RNA, at least 6 micrograms per sample, came from PBMCs. The chain combines TRBV20-1 with TRBJ2-7; no clear D gene. The sequencing input was blood. The receptor was derived from a man aged 35 to 55 in good health. CDR3 in DNA: TGCAGTGCTGGACGGGCTCTGGGCTCCTACGAGCAGTACTTC. Residues: CSAGRALGSYEQYF.